A single T cell receptor (beta chain) is shown here with its context. Its antigen has not been determined. There are no base qualities to consult, and no much larger clone falls within one base. This specimen comes from a study of blood T cell repertoires in COVID-19 (TCRdb year 2020). As for the study more broadly: Collaborator samples came from the United States, Italy and Spain and covered acute and convalescent phases of COVID-19. The prospective study material was composed of cDNA or gDNA derived from T cells, B-cell-depleted T cells, or PBMCs. The dataset comprised deeply sampled blood TCRbeta repertoires from subjects exposed to, actively infected with, or recovered from COVID-19. The repertoires were made available in a free public database intended to serve as a resource for research on the immune response to SARS-CoV-2. The samples were drawn from two sources: the first 160 participants of the ongoing ImmuneRACE study, and 1,000 to 1,500 subjects contributed by 6 global collaborators. Nearly every sample came with metadata listing a de-identified subject ID, COVID-19 status, age in years and sex. Where HLA class I and class II types were available, the types were taken from metadata supplied by the sample provider, not from assay-based typing. The study at large found these results: Clinical and demographic metadata were provided uncurated, with the amount varying by source and participant.

TCRbeta CDR3 regions were amplified from genomic DNA by means of the immunoSEQ Assay, a bias-controlled multiplex PCR. Turning to the authors' computational methods: The number of nucleated cells in each sample was estimated from the amplification of reference gene primers within the assay. Sequence reads were collapsed and filtered to measure the absolute abundance of every unique TCRbeta CDR3 rearrangement. For each sample, productive Simpson clonality was calculated as the square root of Simpson's diversity index over productive rearrangements. TCRdb holds this immuneACCESS table with in-frame rearrangements only. Some clones are missing; in checked studies, unresolved V genes explain under half, and the rest has no known cause. V, J and clone size were drawn from that table, and D and trimming were deduced from the DNA. The sample includes about 340,000 clones, with around nine tenths observed a single time. Of the sample, more than 5.5% is held by the ten largest clones.

At one collaborating source in Seattle, patients were enrolled during active infection and were followed longitudinally through the course of disease. Each collaborating institution followed its own protocols to collect whole blood in K2EDTA tubes. Collaborator samples were shipped for TCRbeta analysis as frozen whole blood, isolated PBMCs, or DNA extracted from either sample type. From a lookup of the germline V gene (reference sequence), CDR1 and CDR2 are GTSNPN and SVGIG. V and J lose 1 base and 0 bases, and a span of 7 bases separates them. The cysteine opens and the phenylalanine closes a CDR3 of 15 amino acids. Just CDR3 DNA is preserved here, 45 bases in frame from base 1.

Sequencing was done on a sample of peripheral blood. This sequence uses TRBV30 and TRBJ2-6; a tentative D call is TRBD1 (6 bases match). The source is a woman in her 70s with COVID-19, enrolled during active disease. Here is the DNA: TGTGCCTGGAGTGGACAGGCCTCTGGGGCCAACGTCCTGACTTTC. This is translated as CAWSGQASGANVLTF.